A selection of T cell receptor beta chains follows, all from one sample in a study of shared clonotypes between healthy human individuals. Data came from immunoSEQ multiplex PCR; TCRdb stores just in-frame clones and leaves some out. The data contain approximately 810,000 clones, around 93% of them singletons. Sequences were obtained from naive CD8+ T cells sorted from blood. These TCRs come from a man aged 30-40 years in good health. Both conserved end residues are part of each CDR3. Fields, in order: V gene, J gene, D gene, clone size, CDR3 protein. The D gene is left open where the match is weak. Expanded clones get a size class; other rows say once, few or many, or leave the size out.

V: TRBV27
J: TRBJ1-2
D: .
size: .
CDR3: CASSLSSSRRGYTF

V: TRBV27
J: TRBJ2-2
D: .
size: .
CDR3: CASSLGGRAGELFF

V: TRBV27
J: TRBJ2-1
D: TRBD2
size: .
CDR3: CASSPTTSGGANEQFF

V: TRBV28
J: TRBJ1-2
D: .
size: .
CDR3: CASSLVETNYGYTF

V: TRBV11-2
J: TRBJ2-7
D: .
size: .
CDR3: CASSSLDRRFLIEQYF

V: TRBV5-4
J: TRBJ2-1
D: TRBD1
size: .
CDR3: CASSLTGGEQFF

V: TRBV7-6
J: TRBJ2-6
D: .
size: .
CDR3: CASSLGPSGANVLTF

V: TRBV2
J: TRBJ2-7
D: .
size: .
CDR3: CASSEGPTSYEQYF

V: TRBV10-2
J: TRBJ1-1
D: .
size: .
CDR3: CASSDYARTEAFF

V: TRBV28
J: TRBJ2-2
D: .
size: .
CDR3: CASMEEQMNTGELFF

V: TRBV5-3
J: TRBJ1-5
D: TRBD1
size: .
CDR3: CARSFQGARSNQPQHF

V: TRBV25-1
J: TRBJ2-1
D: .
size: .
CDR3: CASSYGRETLLYNEQFF

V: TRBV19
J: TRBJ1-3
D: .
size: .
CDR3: CASSIPGLSSGNTIYF

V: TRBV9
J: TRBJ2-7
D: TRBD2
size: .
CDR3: CASSVYDSGNPYEQYF

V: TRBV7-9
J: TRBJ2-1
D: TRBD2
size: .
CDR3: CASSSRLAGGSVEQFF

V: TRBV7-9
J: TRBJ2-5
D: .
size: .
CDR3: CASSLAREETQYF

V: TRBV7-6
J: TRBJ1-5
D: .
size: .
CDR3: CASSPNLGLSNQPQHF

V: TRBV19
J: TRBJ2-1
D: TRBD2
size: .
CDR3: CASSRSGAYNEQFF

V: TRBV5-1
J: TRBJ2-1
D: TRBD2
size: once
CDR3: CASSPAGTGTSGYNEQFF

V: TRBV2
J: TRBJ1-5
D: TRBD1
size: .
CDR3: CASSDGGQGYSNQPQHF

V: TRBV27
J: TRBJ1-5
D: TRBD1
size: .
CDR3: CASSRGKGQPQHF

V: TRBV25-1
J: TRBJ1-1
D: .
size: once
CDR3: CASSEQGFPEAFF

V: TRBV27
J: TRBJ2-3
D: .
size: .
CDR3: CASSLARADLSDTQYF

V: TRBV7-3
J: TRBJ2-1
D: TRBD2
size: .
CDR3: CASSSRTSGNNEQFF

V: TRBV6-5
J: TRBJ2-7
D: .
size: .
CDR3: CASSYSDSSYEQYF

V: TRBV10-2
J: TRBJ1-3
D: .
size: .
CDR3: CASSEEKGGSGNTIYF

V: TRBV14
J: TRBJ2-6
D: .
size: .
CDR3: CASSPFGGAVGANVLTF

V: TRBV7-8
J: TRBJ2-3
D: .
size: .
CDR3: CASRSGLLTDTQYF

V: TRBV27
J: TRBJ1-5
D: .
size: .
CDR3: CASSPRDRNQPQHF

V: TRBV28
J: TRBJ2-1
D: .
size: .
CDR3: CATESGEQFF

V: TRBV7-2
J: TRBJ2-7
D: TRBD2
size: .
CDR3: CASSLPSSGGYYEQYF

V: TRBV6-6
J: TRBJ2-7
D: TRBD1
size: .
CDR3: CASRLRGGRFEQYF

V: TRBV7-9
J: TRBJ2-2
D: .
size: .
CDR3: CASSFKQGNTGELFF

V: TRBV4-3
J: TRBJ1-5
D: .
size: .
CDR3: CASSQDGNNQPQHF

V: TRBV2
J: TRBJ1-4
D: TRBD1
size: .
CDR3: CASSVTGVDEKLFF

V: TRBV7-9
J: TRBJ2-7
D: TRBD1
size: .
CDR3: CASRPRDSYEQYF

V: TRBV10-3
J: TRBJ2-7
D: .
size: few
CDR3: CAISERQGYEQYF

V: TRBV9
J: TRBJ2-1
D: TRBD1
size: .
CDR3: CASSANPGQAETSSYNEQFF

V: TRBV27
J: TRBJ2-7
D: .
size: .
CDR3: CASSFGRLSEQYF

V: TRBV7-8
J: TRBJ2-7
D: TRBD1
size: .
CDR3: CASSVPIEGDRGSYEQYF